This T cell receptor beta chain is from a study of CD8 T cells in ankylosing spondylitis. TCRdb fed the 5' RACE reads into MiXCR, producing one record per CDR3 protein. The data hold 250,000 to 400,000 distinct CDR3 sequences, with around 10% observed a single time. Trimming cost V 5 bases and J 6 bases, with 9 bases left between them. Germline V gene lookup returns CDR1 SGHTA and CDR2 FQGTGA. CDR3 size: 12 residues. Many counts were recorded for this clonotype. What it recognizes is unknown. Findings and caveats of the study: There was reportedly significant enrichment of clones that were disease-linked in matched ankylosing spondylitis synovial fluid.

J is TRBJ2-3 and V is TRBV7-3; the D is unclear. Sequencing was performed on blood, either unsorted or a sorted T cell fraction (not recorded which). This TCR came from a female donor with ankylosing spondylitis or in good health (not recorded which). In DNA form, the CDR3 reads TGTGCCAGCAGCGGACCGGGTGATACGCAGTATTTT. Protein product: CASSGPGDTQYF.